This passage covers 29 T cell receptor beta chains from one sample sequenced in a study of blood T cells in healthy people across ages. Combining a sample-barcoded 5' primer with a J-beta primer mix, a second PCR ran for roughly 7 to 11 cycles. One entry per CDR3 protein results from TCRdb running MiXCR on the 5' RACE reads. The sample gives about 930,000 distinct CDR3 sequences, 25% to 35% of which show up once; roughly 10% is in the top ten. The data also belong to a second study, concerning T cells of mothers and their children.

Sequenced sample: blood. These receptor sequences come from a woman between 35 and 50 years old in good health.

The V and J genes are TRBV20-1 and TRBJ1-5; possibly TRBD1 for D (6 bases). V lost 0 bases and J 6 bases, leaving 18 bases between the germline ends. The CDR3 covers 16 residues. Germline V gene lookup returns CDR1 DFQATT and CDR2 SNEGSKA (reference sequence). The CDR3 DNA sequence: TGCAGTGCTAGAGATGGGGGGCGTAAAGGTAGTCAGCCCCAGCATTTT. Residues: CSARDGGRKGSQPQHF.

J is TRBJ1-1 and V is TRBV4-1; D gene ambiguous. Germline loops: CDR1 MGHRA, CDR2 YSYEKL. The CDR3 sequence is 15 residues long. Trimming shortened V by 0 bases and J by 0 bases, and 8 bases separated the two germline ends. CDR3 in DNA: TGCGCCAGCAGCCAAGATGAGCTCATGAACACTGAAGCTTTCTTT. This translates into CASSQDELMNTEAFF.

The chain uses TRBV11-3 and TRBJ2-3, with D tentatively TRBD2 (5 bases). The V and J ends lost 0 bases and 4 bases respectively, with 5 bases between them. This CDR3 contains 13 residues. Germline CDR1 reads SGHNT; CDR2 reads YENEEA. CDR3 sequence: CASSLDGADTQYF. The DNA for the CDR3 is TGTGCCAGCAGCTTAGACGGGGCAGATACGCAGTATTTT. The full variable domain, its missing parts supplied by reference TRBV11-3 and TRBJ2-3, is EAGVVQSPRYKIIEKKQPVAFWCNPISGHNTLYWYLQNLGQGPELLIRYENEEAVDDSQLPKDRFSAERLKGVDSTLKIQPAELGDSAVYLCASSLDGADTQYFGPGTRLTVL.

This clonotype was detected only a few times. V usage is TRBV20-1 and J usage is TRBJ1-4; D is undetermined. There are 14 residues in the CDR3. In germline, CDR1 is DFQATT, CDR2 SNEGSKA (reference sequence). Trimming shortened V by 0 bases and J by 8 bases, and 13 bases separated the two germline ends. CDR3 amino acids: CSARDGSLGEKLFF. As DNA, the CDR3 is TGCAGTGCTAGAGACGGGAGTTTGGGGGAAAAACTGTTTTTT.

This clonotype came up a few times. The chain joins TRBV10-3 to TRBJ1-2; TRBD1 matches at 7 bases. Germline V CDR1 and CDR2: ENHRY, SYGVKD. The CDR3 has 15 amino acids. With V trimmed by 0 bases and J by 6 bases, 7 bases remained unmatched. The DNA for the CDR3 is TGTGCCATCAGTGAGTCTACAGGGGAGTCCCATGGCTACACCTTC. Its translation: CAISESTGESHGYTF.

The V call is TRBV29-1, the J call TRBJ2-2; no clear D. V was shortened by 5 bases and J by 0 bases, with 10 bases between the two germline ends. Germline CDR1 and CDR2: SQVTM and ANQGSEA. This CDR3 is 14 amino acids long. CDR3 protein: CSVSGPANTGELFF. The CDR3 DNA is TGCAGCGTTTCAGGTCCCGCGAACACCGGGGAGCTGTTTTTT.

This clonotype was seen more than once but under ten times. The CDR3 spells CASSRLAGGPDGTDTQYF. For the CDR3, the DNA is TGTGCCAGCAGCCGCCTAGCGGGGGGGCCGGACGGCACAGATACGCAGTATTTT. The chain is built from TRBV27 and TRBJ2-3; 12 bases match TRBD2. Germline CDR1 reads MNHEY; CDR2 reads SMNVEV (reference sequence). The junction had 11 bases not matched to a gene; V was cut back by 6 bases and J by 1 base. CDR3 size: 18 residues.

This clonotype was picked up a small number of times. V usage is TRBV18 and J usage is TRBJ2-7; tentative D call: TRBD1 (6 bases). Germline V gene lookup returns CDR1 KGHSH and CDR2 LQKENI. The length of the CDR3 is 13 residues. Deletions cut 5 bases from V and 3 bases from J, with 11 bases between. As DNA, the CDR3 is TGTGCCAGCTCAATCGGACAGTACTACGAGCAGTACTTC. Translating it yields CASSIGQYYEQYF.

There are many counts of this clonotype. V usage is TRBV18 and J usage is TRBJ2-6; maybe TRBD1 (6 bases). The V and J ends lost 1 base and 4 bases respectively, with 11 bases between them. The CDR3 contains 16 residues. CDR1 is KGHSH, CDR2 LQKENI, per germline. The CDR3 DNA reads TGTGCCAGCTCACCACTAGCAGGGACAGGGGCCAACGTCCTGACTTTC. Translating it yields CASSPLAGTGANVLTF.

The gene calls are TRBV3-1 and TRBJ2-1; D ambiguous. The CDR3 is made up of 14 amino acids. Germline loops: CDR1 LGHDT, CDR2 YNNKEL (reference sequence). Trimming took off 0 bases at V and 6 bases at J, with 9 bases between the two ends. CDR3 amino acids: CASSQEGNRNEQFF. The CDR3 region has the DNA TGTGCCAGCAGCCAAGAAGGGAATCGCAATGAGCAGTTCTTC.

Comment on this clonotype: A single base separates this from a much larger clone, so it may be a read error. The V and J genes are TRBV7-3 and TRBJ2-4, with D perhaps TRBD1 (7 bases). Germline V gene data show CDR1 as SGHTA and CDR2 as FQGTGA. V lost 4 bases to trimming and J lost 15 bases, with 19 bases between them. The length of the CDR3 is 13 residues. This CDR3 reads CASSSSQGGERYF. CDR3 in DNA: TGTGCCAGCAGCTCGTCCCAGGGGGGCGAGCGGTACTTC.

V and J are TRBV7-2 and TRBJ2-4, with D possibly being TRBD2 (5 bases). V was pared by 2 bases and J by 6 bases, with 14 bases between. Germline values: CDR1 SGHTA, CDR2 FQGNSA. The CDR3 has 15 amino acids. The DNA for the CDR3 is TGTGCCAGCAGCTTAACCTGGACTCCCCCAAACATTCAGTACTTC. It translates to CASSLTWTPPNIQYF.

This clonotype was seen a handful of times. The CDR3 sequence: CSCSRDRDQPQHF. The CDR3 DNA reads TGCAGTTGCAGCCGGGACAGAGATCAGCCCCAGCATTTT. The V call is TRBV20-1, the J call TRBJ1-5; TRBD1 agrees at 7 bases. The germline V gene has CDR1 DFQATT and CDR2 SNEGSKA (reference sequence). CDR3 size: 13 residues. J was trimmed by 5 bases and V by 8 bases; bases with no gene match: 9.

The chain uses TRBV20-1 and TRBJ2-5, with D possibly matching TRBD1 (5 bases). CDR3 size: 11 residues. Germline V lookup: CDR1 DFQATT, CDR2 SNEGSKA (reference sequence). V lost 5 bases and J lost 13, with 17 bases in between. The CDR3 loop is CSAQTGVRVYF. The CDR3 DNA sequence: TGCAGTGCTCAAACAGGCGTAAGAGTGTACTTC.

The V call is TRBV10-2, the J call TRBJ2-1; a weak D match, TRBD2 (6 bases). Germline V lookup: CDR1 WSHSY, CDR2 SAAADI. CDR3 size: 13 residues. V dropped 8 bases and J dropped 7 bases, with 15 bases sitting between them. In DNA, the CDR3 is TGCGCCAGCGGGCCGACTAGGGCGAATGAGCAGTTCTTC. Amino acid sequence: CASGPTRANEQFF.

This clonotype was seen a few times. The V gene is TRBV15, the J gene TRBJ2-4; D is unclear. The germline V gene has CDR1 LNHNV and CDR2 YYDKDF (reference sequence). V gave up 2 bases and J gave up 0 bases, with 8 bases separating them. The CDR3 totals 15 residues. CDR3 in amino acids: CATSRYTLAKNIQYF. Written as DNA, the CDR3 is TGTGCCACCAGCAGATACACCTTAGCCAAAAACATTCAGTACTTC. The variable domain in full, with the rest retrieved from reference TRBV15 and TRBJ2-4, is DAMVIQNPRYQVTQFGKPVTLSCSQTLNHNVMYWYQQKSSQAPKLLFHYYDKDFNNEADTPDNFQSRRPNTSFCFLDIRSPGLGDTAMYLCATSRYTLAKNIQYFGAGTRLSVL.

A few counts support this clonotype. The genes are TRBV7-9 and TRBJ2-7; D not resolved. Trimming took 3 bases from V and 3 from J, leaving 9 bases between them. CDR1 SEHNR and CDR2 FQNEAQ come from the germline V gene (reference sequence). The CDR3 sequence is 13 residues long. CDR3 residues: CASSFQENYEQYF. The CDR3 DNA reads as TGTGCCAGCAGCTTTCAGGAGAACTACGAGCAGTACTTC.

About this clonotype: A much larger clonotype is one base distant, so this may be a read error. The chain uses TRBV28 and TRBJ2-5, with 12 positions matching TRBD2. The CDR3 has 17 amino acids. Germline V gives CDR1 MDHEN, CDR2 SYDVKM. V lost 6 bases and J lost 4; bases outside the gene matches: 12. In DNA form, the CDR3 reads TGTGCCAGCAGCCTAAGGGGGACTAGCGGGTACCGAGAGACCCAGTACTTC. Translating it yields CASSLRGTSGYRETQYF. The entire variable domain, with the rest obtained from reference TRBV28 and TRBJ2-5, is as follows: DVKVTQSSRYLVKRTGEKVFLECVQDMDHENMFWYRQDPGLGLRLIYFSYDVKMKEKGDIPEGYSVSREKKERFSLILESASTNQTSMYLCASSLRGTSGYRETQYFGPGTRLLVL.

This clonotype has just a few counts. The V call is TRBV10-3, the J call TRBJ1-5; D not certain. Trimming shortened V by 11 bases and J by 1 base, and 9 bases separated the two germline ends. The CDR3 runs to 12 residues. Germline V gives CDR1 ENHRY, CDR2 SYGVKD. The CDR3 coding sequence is TGTGCCGCCGGGATGAGCAATCAGCCCCAGCATTTT. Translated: CAAGMSNQPQHF.

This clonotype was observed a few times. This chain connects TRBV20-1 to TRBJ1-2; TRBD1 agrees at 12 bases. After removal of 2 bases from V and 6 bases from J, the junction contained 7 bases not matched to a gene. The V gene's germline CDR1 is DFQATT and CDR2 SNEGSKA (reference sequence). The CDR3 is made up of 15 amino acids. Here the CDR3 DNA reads TGCAGTGCTAGACTGAGTGGGACAGGGGGCAATGGCTACACCTTC. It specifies CSARLSGTGGNGYTF.

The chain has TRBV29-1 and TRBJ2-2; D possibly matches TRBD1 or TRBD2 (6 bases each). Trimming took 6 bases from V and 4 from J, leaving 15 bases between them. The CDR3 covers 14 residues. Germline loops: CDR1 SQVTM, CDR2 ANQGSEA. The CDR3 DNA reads TGCAGCGTGTGGGGGGCAGGAGGCACCGGGGAGCTGTTTTTT. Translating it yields CSVWGAGGTGELFF.

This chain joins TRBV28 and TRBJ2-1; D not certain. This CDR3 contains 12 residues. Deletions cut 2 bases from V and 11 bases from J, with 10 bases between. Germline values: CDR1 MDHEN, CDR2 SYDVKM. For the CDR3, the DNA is TGTGCCAGCAGTTTACAGGTTCGTAAGCAGTTCTTC. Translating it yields CASSLQVRKQFF.

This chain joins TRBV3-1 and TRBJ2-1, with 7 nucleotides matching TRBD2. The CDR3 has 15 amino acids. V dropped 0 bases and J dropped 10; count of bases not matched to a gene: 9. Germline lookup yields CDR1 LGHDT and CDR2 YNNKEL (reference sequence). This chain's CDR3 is CASSQELIGTNEQFF. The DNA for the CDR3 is TGTGCCAGCAGCCAAGAATTGATCGGGACTAACGAGCAGTTCTTC.

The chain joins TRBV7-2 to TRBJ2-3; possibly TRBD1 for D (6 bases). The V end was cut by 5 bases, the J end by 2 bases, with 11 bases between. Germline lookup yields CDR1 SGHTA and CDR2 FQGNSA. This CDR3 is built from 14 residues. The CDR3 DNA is TGTGCCAGCAGCCTACGACAGGCCACAGATACGCAGTATTTT. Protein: CASSLRQATDTQYF.

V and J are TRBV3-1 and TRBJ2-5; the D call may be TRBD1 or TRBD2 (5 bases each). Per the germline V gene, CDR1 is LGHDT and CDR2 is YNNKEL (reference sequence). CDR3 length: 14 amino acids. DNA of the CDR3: TGTCTATTCAATAGGGGAGCTAGTCAAGAGACCCAGTACTTC. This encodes CLFNRGASQETQYF.

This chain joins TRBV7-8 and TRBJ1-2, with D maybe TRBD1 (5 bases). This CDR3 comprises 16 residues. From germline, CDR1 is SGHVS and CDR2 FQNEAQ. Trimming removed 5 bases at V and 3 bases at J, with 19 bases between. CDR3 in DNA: TGTGCCAGCAGCCCTGAATTCCGGGACTTCGACTATGGCTACACCTTC. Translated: CASSPEFRDFDYGYTF.

Here the CDR3 DNA reads TGTGCCAGCAGCTCGCCCGGGACAGGGGCAGATACGCAGTATTTT. Translated: CASSSPGTGADTQYF. The chain couples TRBV11-3 to TRBJ2-3; 10 bases are shared with TRBD1. The V gene's germline CDR1 is SGHNT and CDR2 YENEEA. There are 15 residues in the CDR3. Unmatched junction bases numbered 5, after V lost 4 bases and J lost 4 bases.

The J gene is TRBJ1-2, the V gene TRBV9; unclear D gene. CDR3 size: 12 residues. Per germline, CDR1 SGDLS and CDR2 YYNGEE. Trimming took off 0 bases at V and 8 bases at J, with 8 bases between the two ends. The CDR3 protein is CASSVEAGGYTF. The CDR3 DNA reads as TGTGCCAGCAGCGTAGAAGCGGGGGGCTACACCTTC. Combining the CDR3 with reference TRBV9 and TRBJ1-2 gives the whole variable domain DSGVTQTPKHLITATGQRVTLRCSPRSGDLSVYWYQQSLDQGLQFLIQYYNGEERAKGNILERFSAQQFPDLHSELNLSSLELGDSALYFCASSVEAGGYTFGSGTRLTVV.

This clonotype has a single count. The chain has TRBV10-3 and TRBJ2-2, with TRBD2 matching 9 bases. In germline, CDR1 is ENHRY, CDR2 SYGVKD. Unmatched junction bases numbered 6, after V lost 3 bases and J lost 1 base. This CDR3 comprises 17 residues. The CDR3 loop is CAISERASGENTGELFF. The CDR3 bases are TGTGCCATCAGTGAACGCGCTAGCGGGGAGAACACCGGGGAGCTGTTTTTT.